The clone carrying this T cell receptor beta chain was observed once. Its specificity is not known. The data are from a study of cytomegalovirus exposure and HLA in healthy donors. Study findings and constraints: Association with HLA alleles at 0.05 false discovery rate was found for roughly 17,000 TCR beta sequences in a later analysis. The authors listed 150 to 200 TCR beta chains as cytomegalovirus-associated.

Use of 60 Vbeta and 13 Jbeta primers characterized the PCR. Profiling relied on immunoSEQ multiplex PCR, and the TCRdb table lists in-frame clones only, not all of them. The data contain 180,000 or so clones, around 74% of them singletons. Donors were ostensibly healthy at sampling, although undocumented immune exposures were probable. The junction had 17 bases not matched to a gene; V was cut back by 5 bases and J by 0 bases. CDR3 length: 21 residues. The sequence was collected from a male donor in good health and CMV-seronegative. Source material: PBMCs. This sequence joins TRBV6-7 and TRBJ2-6; 9 nucleotides align to TRBD1. TRBV6-7 is annotated as an ORF whose role is uncertain. CDR3 in amino acids: CASSPSNIPGQGRSGANVLTF. Here the CDR3 DNA reads TGTGCCAGCAGTCCCTCGAATATTCCGGGACAGGGACGCTCTGGGGCCAACGTCCTGACTTTC.